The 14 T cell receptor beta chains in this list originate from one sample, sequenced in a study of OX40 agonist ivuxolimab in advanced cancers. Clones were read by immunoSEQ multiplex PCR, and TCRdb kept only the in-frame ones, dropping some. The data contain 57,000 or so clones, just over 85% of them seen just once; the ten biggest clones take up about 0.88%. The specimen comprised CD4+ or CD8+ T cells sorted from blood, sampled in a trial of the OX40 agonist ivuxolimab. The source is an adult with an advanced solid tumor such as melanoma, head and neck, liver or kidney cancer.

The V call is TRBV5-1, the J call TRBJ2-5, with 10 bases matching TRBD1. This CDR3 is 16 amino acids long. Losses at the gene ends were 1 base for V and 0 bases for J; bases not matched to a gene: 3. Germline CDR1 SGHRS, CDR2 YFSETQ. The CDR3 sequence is CASSLRGQGYQETQYF. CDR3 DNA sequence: TGCGCCAGCAGCTTGAGGGGACAGGGGTACCAAGAGACCCAGTACTTC.

The chain's CDR3 is CASSYSQNVGEQFF. The CDR3 coding sequence is TGTGCCAGCAGTTACTCGCAGAATGTAGGTGAGCAGTTCTTC. The chain joins TRBV6-5 to TRBJ2-1; no reliable D call. Germline CDR1 is MNHEY and CDR2 is SVGAGI. The CDR3 is 14 residues long. Trimming shortened V by 0 bases and J by 9 bases, and 12 bases separated the two germline ends.

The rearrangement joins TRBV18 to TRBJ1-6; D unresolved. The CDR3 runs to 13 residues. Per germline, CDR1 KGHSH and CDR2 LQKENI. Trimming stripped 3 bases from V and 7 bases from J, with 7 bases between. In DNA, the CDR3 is TGTGCCAGCTCACCCGTGGACAATTCACCCCTCCACTTT. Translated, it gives CASSPVDNSPLHF.

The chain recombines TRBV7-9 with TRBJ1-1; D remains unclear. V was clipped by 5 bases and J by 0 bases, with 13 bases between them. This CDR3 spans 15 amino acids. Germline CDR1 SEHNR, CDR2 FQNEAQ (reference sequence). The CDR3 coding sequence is TGTGCCAGCAGCCAACAGTTATTTATGAACACTGAAGCTTTCTTT. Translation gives CASSQQLFMNTEAFF.

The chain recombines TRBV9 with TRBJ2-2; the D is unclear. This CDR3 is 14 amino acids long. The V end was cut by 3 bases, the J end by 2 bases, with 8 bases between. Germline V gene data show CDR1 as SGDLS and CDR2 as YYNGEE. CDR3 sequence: CASSAGLNTGELFF. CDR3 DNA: TGTGCCAGCAGCGCTGGGTTAAACACCGGGGAGCTGTTTTTT.

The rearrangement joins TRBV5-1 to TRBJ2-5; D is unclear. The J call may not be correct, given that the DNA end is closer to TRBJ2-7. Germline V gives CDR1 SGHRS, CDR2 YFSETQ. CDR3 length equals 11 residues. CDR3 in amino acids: CASSLNYEQYF. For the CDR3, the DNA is TGCGCCAGCAGCTTGAACTACGAGCAGTACTTC.

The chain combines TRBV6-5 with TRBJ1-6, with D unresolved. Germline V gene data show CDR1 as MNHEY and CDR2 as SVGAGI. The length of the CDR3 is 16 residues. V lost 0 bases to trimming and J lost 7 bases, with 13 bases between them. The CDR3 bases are TGTGCCAGCAGTTACTCGAAACGCGTGGGAAATTCACCCCTCCACTTT. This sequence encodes CASSYSKRVGNSPLHF.

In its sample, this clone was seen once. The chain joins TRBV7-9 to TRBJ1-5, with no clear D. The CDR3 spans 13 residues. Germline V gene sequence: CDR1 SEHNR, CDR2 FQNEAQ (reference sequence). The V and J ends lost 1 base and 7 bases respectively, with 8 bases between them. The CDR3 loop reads CASSLEGWQPQHF. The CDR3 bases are TGTGCCAGCAGCTTAGAAGGGTGGCAGCCCCAGCATTTT.

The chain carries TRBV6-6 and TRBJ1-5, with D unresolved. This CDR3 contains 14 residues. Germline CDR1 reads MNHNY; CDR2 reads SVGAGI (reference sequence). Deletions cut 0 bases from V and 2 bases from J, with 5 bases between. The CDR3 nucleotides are TGTGCCAGCAGTTACTCAGCGGGCAATCAGCCCCAGCATTTT. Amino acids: CASSYSAGNQPQHF.

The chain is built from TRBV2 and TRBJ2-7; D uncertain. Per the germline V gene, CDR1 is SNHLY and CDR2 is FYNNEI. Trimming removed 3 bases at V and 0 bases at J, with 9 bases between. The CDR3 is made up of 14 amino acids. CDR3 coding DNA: TGTGCCAGCAGTGAGAGCCACATCTCCTACGAGCAGTACTTC. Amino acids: CASSESHISYEQYF.

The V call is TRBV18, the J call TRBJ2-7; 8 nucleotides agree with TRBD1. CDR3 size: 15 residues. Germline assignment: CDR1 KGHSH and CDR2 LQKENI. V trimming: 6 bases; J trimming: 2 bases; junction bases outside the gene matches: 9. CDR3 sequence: CASSPTGVRTYEQYF. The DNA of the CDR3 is TGTGCCAGCTCGCCGACAGGGGTTCGTACCTACGAGCAGTACTTC.

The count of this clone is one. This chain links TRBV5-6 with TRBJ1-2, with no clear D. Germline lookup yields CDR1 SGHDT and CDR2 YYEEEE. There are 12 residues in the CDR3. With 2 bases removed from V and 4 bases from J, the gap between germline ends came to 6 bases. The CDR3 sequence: CASSLALYGYTF. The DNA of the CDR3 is TGTGCCAGCAGCTTAGCCCTCTATGGCTACACCTTC. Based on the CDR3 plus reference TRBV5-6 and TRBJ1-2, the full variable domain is DAGVTQSPTHLIKTRGQQVTLRCSPKSGHDTVSWYQQALGQGPQFIFQYYEEEERQRGNFPDRFSGHQFPNYSSELNVNALLLGDSALYLCASSLALYGYTFGSGTRLTVV.

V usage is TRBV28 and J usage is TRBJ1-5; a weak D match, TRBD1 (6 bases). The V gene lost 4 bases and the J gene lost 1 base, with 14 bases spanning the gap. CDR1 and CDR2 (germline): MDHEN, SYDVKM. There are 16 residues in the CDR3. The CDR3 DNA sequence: TGTGCCAGCAGTTCCCCCGTCGGACAGAGCAATCAGCCCCAGCATTTT. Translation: CASSSPVGQSNQPQHF. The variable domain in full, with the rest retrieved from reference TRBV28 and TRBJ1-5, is DVKVTQSSRYLVKRTGEKVFLECVQDMDHENMFWYRQDPGLGLRLIYFSYDVKMKEKGDIPEGYSVSREKKERFSLILESASTNQTSMYLCASSSPVGQSNQPQHFGDGTRLSIL.

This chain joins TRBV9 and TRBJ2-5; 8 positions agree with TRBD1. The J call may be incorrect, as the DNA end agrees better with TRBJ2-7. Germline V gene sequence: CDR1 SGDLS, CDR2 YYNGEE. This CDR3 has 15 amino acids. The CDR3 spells CASSVNTGTGYEQYF. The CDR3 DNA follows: TGTGCCAGCAGCGTGAACACCGGGACAGGATACGAGCAGTACTTC.